This T cell receptor beta chain was observed in a study of post-analysis software for immune sequencing data. Study-wide results and caveats: Four to six TRBV segments (TRBV5-6, TRBV5-1 and TRBV20-1 among them) occurred more frequently in patients than in controls.

Unique molecular identifiers were present in the TCR beta cDNA libraries. One entry per CDR3 protein results from TCRdb running MiXCR on the PCR reads. The data hold roughly 580,000 distinct CDR3 sequences, with 44% observed a single time. Concerning this clonotype: No antigen is known for it.

V lost 7 bases and J lost 5; bases outside the gene matches: 23. From germline, CDR1 is SEHNR and CDR2 FQNEAQ (reference sequence). The CDR3 is 18 residues long. The sample consisted of blood. The rearrangement links TRBV7-9 to TRBJ2-7; TRBD1 matches 7 bases. This TCR derives from a girl under 18 with multiple sclerosis. This CDR3 reads CASNSRGYEGAVSNEQYF. CDR3 bases: TGTGCCAGCAACTCCAGGGGGTACGAGGGGGCGGTAAGCAACGAGCAGTACTTC.